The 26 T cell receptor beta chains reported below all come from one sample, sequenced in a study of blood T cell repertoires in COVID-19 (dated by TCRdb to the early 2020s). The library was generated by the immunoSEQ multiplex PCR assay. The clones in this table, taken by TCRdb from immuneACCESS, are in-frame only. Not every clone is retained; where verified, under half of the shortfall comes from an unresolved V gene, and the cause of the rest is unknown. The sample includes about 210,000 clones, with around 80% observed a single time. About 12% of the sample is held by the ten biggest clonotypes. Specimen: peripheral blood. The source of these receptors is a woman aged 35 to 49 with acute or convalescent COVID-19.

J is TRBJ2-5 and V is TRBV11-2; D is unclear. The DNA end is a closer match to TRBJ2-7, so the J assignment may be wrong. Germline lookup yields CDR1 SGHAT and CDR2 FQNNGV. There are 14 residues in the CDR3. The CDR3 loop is CASRVTTSSYEQYF. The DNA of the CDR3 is TGTGCCAGCAGGGTAACTACAAGCTCCTACGAGCAGTACTTC.

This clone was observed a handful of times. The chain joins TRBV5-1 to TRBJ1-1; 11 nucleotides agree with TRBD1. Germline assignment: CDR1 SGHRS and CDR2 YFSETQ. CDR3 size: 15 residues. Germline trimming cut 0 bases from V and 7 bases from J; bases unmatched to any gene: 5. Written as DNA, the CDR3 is TGCGCCAGCAGCTTGGGAGCGGGACAGGGGGTTGAAGCTTTCTTT. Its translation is CASSLGAGQGVEAFF.

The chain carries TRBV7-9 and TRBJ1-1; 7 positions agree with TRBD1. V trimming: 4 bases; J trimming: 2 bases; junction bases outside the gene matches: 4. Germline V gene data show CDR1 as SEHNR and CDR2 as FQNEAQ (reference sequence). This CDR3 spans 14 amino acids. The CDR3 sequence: CASSYRGGNTEAFF. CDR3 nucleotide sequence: TGTGCCAGCAGCTACAGGGGTGGAAACACTGAAGCTTTCTTT.

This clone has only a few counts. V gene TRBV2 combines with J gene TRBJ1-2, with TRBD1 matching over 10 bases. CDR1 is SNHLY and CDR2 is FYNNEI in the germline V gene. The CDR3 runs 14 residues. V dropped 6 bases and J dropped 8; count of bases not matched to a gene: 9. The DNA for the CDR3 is TGTGCCAGCAGATGGACAGGGGGGGCTATAGGCTACACCTTC. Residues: CASRWTGGAIGYTF.

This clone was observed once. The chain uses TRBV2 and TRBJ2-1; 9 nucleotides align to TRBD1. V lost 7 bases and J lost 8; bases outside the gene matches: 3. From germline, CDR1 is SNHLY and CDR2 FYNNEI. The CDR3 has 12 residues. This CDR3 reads CASTGQGYEQFF. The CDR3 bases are TGTGCCAGCACGGGACAGGGATATGAGCAGTTCTTC.

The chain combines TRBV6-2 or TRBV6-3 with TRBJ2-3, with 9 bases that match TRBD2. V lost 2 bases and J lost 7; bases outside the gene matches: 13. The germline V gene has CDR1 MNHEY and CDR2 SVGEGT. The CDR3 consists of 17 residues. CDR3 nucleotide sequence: TGTGCCAGCAGTTACCCCTCGCGGGGGGGTACATTAAATACGCAGTATTTT. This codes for CASSYPSRGGTLNTQYF.

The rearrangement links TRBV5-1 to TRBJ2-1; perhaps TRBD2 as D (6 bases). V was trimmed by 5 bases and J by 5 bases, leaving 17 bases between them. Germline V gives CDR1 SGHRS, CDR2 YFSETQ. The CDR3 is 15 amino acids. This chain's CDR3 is CASSFEGGRNNEQFF. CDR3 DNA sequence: TGCGCCAGCAGTTTCGAGGGAGGTCGGAACAATGAGCAGTTCTTC. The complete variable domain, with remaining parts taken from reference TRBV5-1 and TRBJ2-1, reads KAGVTQTPRYLIKTRGQQVTLSCSPISGHRSVSWYQQTPGQGLQFLFEYFSETQRNKGNFPGRFSGRQFSNSRSEMNVSTLELGDSALYLCASSFEGGRNNEQFFGPGTRLTVL.

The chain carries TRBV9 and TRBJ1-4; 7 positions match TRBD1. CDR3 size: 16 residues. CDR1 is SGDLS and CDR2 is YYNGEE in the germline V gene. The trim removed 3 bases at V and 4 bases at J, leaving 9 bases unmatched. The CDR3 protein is CASSEDGTDHNEKLFF. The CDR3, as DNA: TGTGCCAGCAGCGAGGATGGGACAGACCATAATGAAAAACTGTTTTTT.

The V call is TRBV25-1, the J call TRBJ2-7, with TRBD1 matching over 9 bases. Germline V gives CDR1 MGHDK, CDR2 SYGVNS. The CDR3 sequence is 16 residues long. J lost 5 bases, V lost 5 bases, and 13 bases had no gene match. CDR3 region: CASSPRQGEGVDEQYF. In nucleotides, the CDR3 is TGTGCCAGCAGTCCTCGACAGGGGGAGGGCGTCGACGAGCAGTACTTC.

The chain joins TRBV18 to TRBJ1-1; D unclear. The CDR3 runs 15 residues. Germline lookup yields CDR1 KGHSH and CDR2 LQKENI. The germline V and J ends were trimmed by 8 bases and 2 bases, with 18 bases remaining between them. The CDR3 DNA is TGTGCCAGCGCCGCTGGCACACACATTAACACTGAAGCTTTCTTT. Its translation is CASAAGTHINTEAFF.

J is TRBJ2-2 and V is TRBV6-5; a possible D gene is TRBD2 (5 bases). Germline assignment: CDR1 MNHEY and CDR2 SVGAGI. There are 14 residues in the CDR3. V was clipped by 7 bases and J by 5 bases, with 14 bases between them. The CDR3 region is CASTATRATGELFF. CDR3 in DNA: TGTGCCAGCACCGCCACTAGGGCGACCGGGGAGCTGTTTTTT.

CDR3 in DNA: TGCGCCAGCAGTGAGGGCAGAAGCAATCAGCCCCAGCATTTT. Amino acid sequence: CASSEGRSNQPQHF. The chain recombines TRBV10-2 with TRBJ1-5, with D uncertain. CDR1 is WSHSY, CDR2 SAAADI, per germline. Trimming left V 2 bases short and J 1 base short, with 6 bases between. The CDR3 runs 14 residues.

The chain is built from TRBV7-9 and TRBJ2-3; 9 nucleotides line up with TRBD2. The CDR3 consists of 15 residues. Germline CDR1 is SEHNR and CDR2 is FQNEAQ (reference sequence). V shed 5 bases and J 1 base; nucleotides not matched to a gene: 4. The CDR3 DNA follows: TGTGCCAGCAGCATCCGGACTAGCGGCACAGATACGCAGTATTTT. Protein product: CASSIRTSGTDTQYF.

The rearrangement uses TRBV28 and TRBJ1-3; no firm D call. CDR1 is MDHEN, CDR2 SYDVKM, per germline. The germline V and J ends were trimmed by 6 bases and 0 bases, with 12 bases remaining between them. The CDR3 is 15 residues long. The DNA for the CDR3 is TGTGCCAGCAGGTTACAATCGAGCTCTGGAAACACCATATATTTT. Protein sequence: CASRLQSSSGNTIYF.

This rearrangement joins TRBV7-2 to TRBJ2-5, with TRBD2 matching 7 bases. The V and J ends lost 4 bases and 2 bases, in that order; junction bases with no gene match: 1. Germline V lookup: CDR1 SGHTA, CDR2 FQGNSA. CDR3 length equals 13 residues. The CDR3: CASSWGGQETQYF. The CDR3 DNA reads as TGTGCCAGCAGCTGGGGGGGGCAAGAGACCCAGTACTTC.

The DNA for the CDR3 is TGTGCCAGCAGTTCCGGAGCCCAAGAGACCCAGTACTTC. The encoded protein is CASSSGAQETQYF. The chain uses TRBV5-5 and TRBJ2-5; unclear D gene. V shed 5 bases and J shed 1 base, with 9 bases lying between them. The CDR3 has 13 amino acids. Germline CDR1 SGHKS, CDR2 YYEKEE (reference sequence). Combining the CDR3 with reference TRBV5-5 and TRBJ2-5 gives the whole variable domain DAGVTQSPTHLIKTRGQQVTLRCSPISGHKSVSWYQQVLGQGPQFIFQYYEKEERGRGNFPDRFSARQFPNYSSELNVNALLLGDSALYLCASSSGAQETQYFGPGTRLLVL.

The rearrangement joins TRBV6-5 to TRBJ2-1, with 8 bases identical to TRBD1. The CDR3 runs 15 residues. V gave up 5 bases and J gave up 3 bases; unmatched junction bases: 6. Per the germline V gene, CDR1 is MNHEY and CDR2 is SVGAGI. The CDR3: CASSRPGQDYNEQFF. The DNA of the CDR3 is TGTGCCAGCAGTCGCCCGGGACAGGACTACAATGAGCAGTTCTTC.

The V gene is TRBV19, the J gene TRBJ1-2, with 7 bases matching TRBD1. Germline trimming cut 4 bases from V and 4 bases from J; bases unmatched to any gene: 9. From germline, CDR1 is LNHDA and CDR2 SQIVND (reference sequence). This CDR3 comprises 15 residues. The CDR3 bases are TGTGCCAGTAGTACCCGACAGGGTGGAACCTATGGCTACACCTTC. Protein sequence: CASSTRQGGTYGYTF.

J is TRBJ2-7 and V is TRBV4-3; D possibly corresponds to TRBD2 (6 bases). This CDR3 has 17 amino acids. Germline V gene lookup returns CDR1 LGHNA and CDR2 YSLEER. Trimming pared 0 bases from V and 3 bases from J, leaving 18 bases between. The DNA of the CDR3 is TGCGCCAGCAGCCAAGAGGGGTCGGGGACTGGGGTCTACGAGCAGTACTTC. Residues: CASSQEGSGTGVYEQYF.

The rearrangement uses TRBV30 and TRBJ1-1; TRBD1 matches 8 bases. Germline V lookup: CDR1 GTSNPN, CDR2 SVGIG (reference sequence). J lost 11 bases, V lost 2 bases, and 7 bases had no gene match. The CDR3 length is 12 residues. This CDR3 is CAWSPGTGEAFF. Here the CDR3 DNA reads TGTGCCTGGAGTCCCGGGACAGGCGAGGCTTTCTTT.

This chain's CDR3 is CSVKRTGETQYF. CDR3 sequence (DNA): TGCAGCGTAAAGCGGACAGGGGAGACCCAGTACTTC. The V gene is TRBV29-1, the J gene TRBJ2-5; 8 bases line up with TRBD1. Trimming removed 6 bases from V and 5 bases from J; junction bases left unmatched: 5. Germline V gene data show CDR1 as SQVTM and CDR2 as ANQGSEA. CDR3 length: 12 amino acids. Full variable domain (rest looked up from reference TRBV29-1 and TRBJ2-5): SAVISQKPSRDICQRGTSLTIQCQVDSQVTMMFWYRQQPGQSLTLIATANQGSEATYESGFVIDKFPISRPNLTFSTLTVSNMSPEDSSIYLCSVKRTGETQYFGPGTRLLVL.

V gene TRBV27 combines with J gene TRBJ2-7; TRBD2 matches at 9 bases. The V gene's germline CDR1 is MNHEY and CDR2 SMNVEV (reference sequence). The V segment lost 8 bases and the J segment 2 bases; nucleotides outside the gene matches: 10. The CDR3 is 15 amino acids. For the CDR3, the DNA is TGTGCCAGCTGCCGGGGACTAGCCAGCACCTACGAGCAGTACTTC. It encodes CASCRGLASTYEQYF.

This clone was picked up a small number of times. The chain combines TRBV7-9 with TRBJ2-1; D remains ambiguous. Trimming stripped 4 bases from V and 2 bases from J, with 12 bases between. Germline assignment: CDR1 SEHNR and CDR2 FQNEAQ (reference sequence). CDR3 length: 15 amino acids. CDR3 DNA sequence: TGTGCCAGCAGCTCGTCCAGTCAACCCTACAATGAGCAGTTCTTC. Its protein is CASSSSSQPYNEQFF.

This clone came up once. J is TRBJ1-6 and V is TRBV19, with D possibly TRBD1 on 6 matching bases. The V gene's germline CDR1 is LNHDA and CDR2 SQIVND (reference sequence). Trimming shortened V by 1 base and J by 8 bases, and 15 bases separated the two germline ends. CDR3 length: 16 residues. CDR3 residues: CASSIVTGWSDSPLHF. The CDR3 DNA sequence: TGTGCCAGTAGTATAGTCACAGGGTGGTCCGATTCACCCCTCCACTTT.

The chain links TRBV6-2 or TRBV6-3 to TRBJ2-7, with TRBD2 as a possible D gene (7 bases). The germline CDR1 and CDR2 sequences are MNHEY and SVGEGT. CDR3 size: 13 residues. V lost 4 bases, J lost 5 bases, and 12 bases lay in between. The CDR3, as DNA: TGTGCCAGCAGTTCAAGGGGGGGGAACGAGCAGTACTTC. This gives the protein CASSSRGGNEQYF.

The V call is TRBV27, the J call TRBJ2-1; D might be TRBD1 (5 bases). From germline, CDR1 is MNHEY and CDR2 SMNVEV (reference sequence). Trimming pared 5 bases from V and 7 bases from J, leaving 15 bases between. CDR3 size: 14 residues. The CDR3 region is CASSQGHGRNEQFF. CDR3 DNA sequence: TGTGCCAGCAGTCAGGGTCATGGTAGGAATGAGCAGTTCTTC.